This is a list of T cell receptor beta chains from one sample in a study of T cell responses to AZD1222 COVID-19 vaccine. TCRdb's copy holds only in-frame clones and misses some; the assay was immunoSEQ multiplex PCR. This repertoire shows about 150,000 clones, more than 90% found once; its top ten account for less than 1.6%. Sequences were derived from peripheral blood, sampled 28 days after the second AZD1222 dose. These receptors were taken from an adult who received the AZD1222 COVID-19 vaccine. Both conserved end residues are part of each CDR3. A D gene is named only where the DNA matches it firmly. Expanded clones get a size class; other rows say once, few or many, or leave the size out.

>TRBD1|TRBJ2-7|TRBV5-1|-
TGCGCCAGCAGCCTAGGACAGGGGGGCGAGCAGTACTTC
CASSLGQGGEQYF
>-|TRBJ2-1|TRBV7-3|-
TGTGCCAGCAGCCGATCTAGAGAGATGGGCAATGAGCAGTTCTTC
CASSRSREMGNEQFF
>-|TRBJ2-1|TRBV9|-
TGTGCCAGCAGCGTAAATCAAGGGGCGTACAATGAGCAGTTCTTC
CASSVNQGAYNEQFF
>-|TRBJ1-6|TRBV2|-
TGTGCCAGAAAGGTGACAGCCAATTCACCCCTCCACTTT
CARKVTANSPLHF
>-|TRBJ2-5|TRBV3-1/TRBV3-2|-
TGTGCCAGCAGCCAAGGGAACGCTATTTCAGAGACCCAGTACTTC
CASSQGNAISETQYF
>TRBD2|TRBJ2-1|TRBV11-2|once
TGTGCCAGCAGCCCCCGGACTAGCTCCTACAATGAGCAGTTCTTC
CASSPRTSSYNEQFF
>TRBD1|TRBJ1-1|TRBV18|-
TGTGCCAGCTCACAGAGACTTACAGGGGGCAACACTGAAGCTTTCTTT
CASSQRLTGGNTEAFF
>-|TRBJ2-1|TRBV7-3|-
TGTGCCAGCAGCTTAAGGGACGGTGAGCAGTTCTTC
CASSLRDGEQFF
>TRBD2|TRBJ2-1|TRBV19|-
TGTGCCAGTAGTATGGCTAGCGGGGGCCGAAGCTCCTACAATGAGCAGTTCTTC
CASSMASGGRSSYNEQFF
>TRBD1|TRBJ1-1|TRBV5-6|-
TGTGCCAGCAGCCCGGGACAGGGGTGGCTATTCTTT
CASSPGQGWLFF
>TRBD1|TRBJ2-7|TRBV3-1/TRBV3-2|-
TGTGCCAGCAATAGACAGGGGGCTGTGGGCGAGCAGTACTTC
CASNRQGAVGEQYF
>-|TRBJ1-2|TRBV6-1|-
TGTGCCAGCACACCCGCCCTTCAGGGCTACACCTTC
CASTPALQGYTF
>-|TRBJ1-1|TRBV5-1|-
TGCGCCAGCAGCTTGCAGGGAGTAAACACTGAAGCTTTCTTT
CASSLQGVNTEAFF
>-|TRBJ1-3|TRBV28|-
TGTGCCAGCCACTCCGGAAGAGCGGGAAACACCATATATTTT
CASHSGRAGNTIYF
>-|TRBJ2-7|TRBV16|-
TGTGCCAGCAGCCAATATACAGGGTCCGAGCAGTACTTC
CASSQYTGSEQYF
>-|TRBJ1-4|TRBV27|-
TGTGCCAGCAGTACTCTGGCGGGCCTTAATGAAAAACTGTTTTTT
CASSTLAGLNEKLFF
>TRBD2|TRBJ2-3|TRBV3-1/TRBV3-2|once
TGTGCCAGCAGCCCCACACCTAGCGGTGACACAGATACGCAGTATTTT
CASSPTPSGDTDTQYF
>-|TRBJ1-3|TRBV27|-
TGTGCCAGCAGTGACAGGTTCTCTGGAAACACCATATATTTT
CASSDRFSGNTIYF
>-|TRBJ2-7|TRBV21-1|-
TGTGCCAGCAGCAAGCGAGACCGGGACCCCAAACTTTTTTTCTACGAGCAGTACTTC
CASSKRDRDPKLFFYEQYF
>-|TRBJ2-4|TRBV27|once
TGTGCCAGCAGTTTAAATTTAGCCAAAAACATTCAGTACTTC
CASSLNLAKNIQYF
>-|TRBJ2-1|TRBV3-1/TRBV3-2|once
TGTGCCAGCAGCCACGCAGGGCTTCTGTACAATGAGCAGTTCTTC
CASSHAGLLYNEQFF
>-|TRBJ1-1|TRBV2|-
TGTGCCAGCAGTGAAAGTAGTTGGGTCGGCCTCCAAGCTTTCTTT
CASSESSWVGLQAFF
>-|TRBJ1-2|TRBV14|-
TGTGCCAGCAGCCAAGCCCAGGGAGGCTATGGCTACACCTTC
CASSQAQGGYGYTF
>TRBD1|TRBJ2-3|TRBV15|once
TGTGCCACCAGCCGCCTTCAGGGGGCAGATACGCAGTATTTT
CATSRLQGADTQYF
>-|TRBJ2-1|TRBV5-1|-
TGCGCCAGCAGCCTTGCACCTCCCGGGAGAAACTCCTACAATGAGCAGTTCTTC
CASSLAPPGRNSYNEQFF
>-|TRBJ2-1|TRBV18|-
TGTGCCAGCTCACCAGACCTAACGGCTTCCTACAATGAGCAGTTCTTC
CASSPDLTASYNEQFF
>-|TRBJ1-6|TRBV5-4|-
TGTGCCAGCAGCTTGGCCGGGGGCGGGGGAACTAATTCACCCCTCCACTTT
CASSLAGGGGTNSPLHF
>-|TRBJ1-2|TRBV6-5|once
TGTGCCAGCAGTCGGGGGGGCACAGGGCATTATGGCTACACCTTC
CASSRGGTGHYGYTF
>-|TRBJ1-2|TRBV19|-
TGTGCCAGTTCCGATGGTTGGGGGGCGCCATATGGCTACACCTTC
CASSDGWGAPYGYTF
>-|TRBJ1-5|TRBV19|-
TGTGCCAGTAGTATATTCTTCTTGGAGCCCCAGCATTTT
CASSIFFLEPQHF
>-|TRBJ2-7|TRBV9|few
TGTGCCAGCAGCGCAGAGGCAGGGAGACACGAGCAGTACTTC
CASSAEAGRHEQYF
>TRBD2|TRBJ2-3|TRBV7-2|-
TGTGCCAGCAGCTCGCCTTCTAGCGGGGGGCGAACAGATACGCAGTATTTT
CASSSPSSGGRTDTQYF
>-|TRBJ2-6|TRBV7-2|-
TGTGCCAGCAGCTTAGGAACCAGGAGGGCTGGGGCCAACGTCCTGACTTTC
CASSLGTRRAGANVLTF
>TRBD2|TRBJ2-7|TRBV27|once
TGTGCCAGCAGGAGTTATGGGGCGGGAGTATTAAACGAGCAGTACTTC
CASRSYGAGVLNEQYF
>-|TRBJ2-2|TRBV12-3/TRBV12-4|-
TGTGCCAGCGGGGAGTTACTAGGGGAGCTGTTTTTT
CASGELLGELFF
>-|TRBJ2-3|TRBV11-3|-
TGTGCCAGCAGCAGCCGGCTCACAGATACGCAGTATTTT
CASSSRLTDTQYF
>-|TRBJ1-1|TRBV5-1|-
TGCGCCAGCAGCTTCCCAGGGCCTGAAGCTTTCTTT
CASSFPGPEAFF
>-|TRBJ2-1|TRBV7-9|-
TGTGCCAGCAGCTCGCTAGCTATCTATGAGCAGTTCTTC
CASSSLAIYEQFF
>TRBD2|TRBJ2-3|TRBV30|-
TGTGCCTGGAGTGTATCCGGACTAGCGGTTTCAACGCAGTATTTT
CAWSVSGLAVSTQYF
>-|TRBJ2-7|TRBV28|-
TGTGCCAGCGTTGGGTTATACGAGCAGTACTTC
CASVGLYEQYF
>-|TRBJ1-1|TRBV4-1|-
TGCGCCAGCAGCCAAGTGGTTGGGGGCGGCTCTGAAGCTTTCTTT
CASSQVVGGGSEAFF
>TRBD1|TRBJ2-5|TRBV30|-
TGTGCCTGGGCCACTGGACAGGGGGACCTACAAGAGACCCAGTACTTC
CAWATGQGDLQETQYF
>TRBD2|TRBJ2-3|TRBV15|-
TGTGCCACCAGCAGATCCCCTCGGGGGGGCACAGATACGCAGTATTTT
CATSRSPRGGTDTQYF
>-|TRBJ1-4|TRBV6-5|-
TGTGCCAGCAGTTACGGTTTCGGTTCTCTTAATGAAAAACTGTTTTTT
CASSYGFGSLNEKLFF
>-|TRBJ1-6|TRBV5-8|once
TGTGCCAGCACCCCCAGACACGCAAATTCACCCCTCCACTTT
CASTPRHANSPLHF
>-|TRBJ2-7|TRBV12-2|-
TGTGCAAGTCGCTTAAGCACTATCCCCAGCTCCTACGAGCAGTACTTC
CASRLSTIPSSYEQYF
>-|TRBJ1-1|TRBV2|-
TGTGCAACGAGGGGACGGACTGAAGCTTTCTTT
CATRGRTEAFF
>-|TRBJ2-1|TRBV6-6|-
TGTGCCAGCAGTTACTCTGGAGGGAGCTCCTACAATGAGCAGTTCTTC
CASSYSGGSSYNEQFF
>-|TRBJ1-5|TRBV30|-
TGTGCCTGGAGTTCGGGCAGGGGCCTAGCCCAGCATTTT
CAWSSGRGLAQHF
>-|TRBJ2-2|TRBV24-1|-
TGTGCCACCAGTGTGGAGGATTTGAACACCGGGGAGCTGTTTTTT
CATSVEDLNTGELFF
>-|TRBJ2-1|TRBV6-5|-
TGTGCCAGCGAACGACGGTCTGCTTACAATGAGCAGTTCTTC
CASERRSAYNEQFF
>-|TRBJ1-1|TRBV16|-
TGTGCCAGCAGGGGTGGGGGGCCAAACACTGAAGCTTTCTTT
CASRGGGPNTEAFF
>-|TRBJ2-7|TRBV5-4|-
TGTGCCAGCAGCTTACAACTGGCGGCCCACTACGAGCAGTACTTC
CASSLQLAAHYEQYF
>-|TRBJ1-4|TRBV6-5|-
TGTGCCAGCACACGTGGGGGAGAGGGTGAAAAACTGTTTTTT
CASTRGGEGEKLFF
>-|TRBJ1-6|TRBV9|-
TGTGCCAGCAGCGTAGCTGGCGCCGTAGCGGGATCACCCCTCCACTTT
CASSVAGAVAGSPLHF
>-|TRBJ1-2|TRBV29-1|-
TGCAGCGTGGGAACAGGACCCTATGGCTACACCTTC
CSVGTGPYGYTF
>TRBD1|TRBJ1-5|TRBV30|-
TGTGCCTGGAGCCCCGGGACAGGGGAGCAGCATTTT
CAWSPGTGEQHF
>-|TRBJ2-5|TRBV5-5|-
TGTGCCAGCAGCTTGGCAGAGACCCAGTACTTC
CASSLAETQYF
>-|TRBJ2-7|TRBV7-9|-
TGTGCCAGCTCCAGGGAGGCGCGCGAAGAGCAGTACTTC
CASSREAREEQYF